This passage covers 19 T cell receptor beta chains from one sample sequenced in a study of T-cell reconstitution after alpha-beta-depleted transplantation in children. Construction of the TCRbeta library involved unique molecular identifiers. TCRdb fed the PCR reads into MiXCR, producing one record per CDR3 protein. The sample holds about 610,000 distinct CDR3 sequences, 10% seen once. Specimen: PBMCs from the stem cell graft donor, collected from the stem cell graft. The source is a human donor who donated a stem cell graft to a child with acute myeloid leukemia.

In this sample, this clonotype turned up a few times. DNA of the CDR3: TGTGCCAGCAGTTACGTAGCGGGAGCCTTCACAGATACGCAGTATTTT. Translation: CASSYVAGAFTDTQYF. The chain carries TRBV6-5 and TRBJ2-3; 9 nucleotides line up with TRBD2. In germline, CDR1 is MNHEY, CDR2 SVGAGI. Trimming at V came to 2 bases and at J to 2 bases, leaving 5 bases not matched to a gene. The CDR3 runs to 16 residues.

This chain links TRBV12-3 or TRBV12-4 with TRBJ2-3, with D possibly being TRBD1 or TRBD2 (5 bases each). This CDR3 is 14 amino acids long. Trimming shortened V by 5 bases and J by 7 bases, and 16 bases separated the two germline ends. The CDR3 sequence: CASSEGRLTHTQYF. The CDR3 DNA is TGTGCCAGCAGTGAGGGACGTTTAACACATACGCAGTATTTT.

A few counts support this clonotype. The chain employs TRBV20-1 and TRBJ2-5; D remains unclear. V was clipped by 2 bases and J by 4 bases, with 5 bases between them. Germline V CDR1 and CDR2: DFQATT, SNEGSKA (reference sequence). The CDR3 has 11 residues. CDR3 nucleotide sequence: TGCAGTGCTAGACCCATAGAGACCCAGTACTTC. It is translated as CSARPIETQYF.

CDR3 amino acids: CAISESETSTDTQYF. CDR3 sequence (DNA): TGTGCCATCAGTGAGTCGGAGACTAGCACAGATACGCAGTATTTT. The chain recombines TRBV10-3 with TRBJ2-3; D gene ambiguous. V lost 0 bases to trimming and J lost 0 bases, with 7 bases between them. Germline V gene sequence: CDR1 ENHRY, CDR2 SYGVKD. CDR3 size: 15 residues.

In this sample, this clonotype turned up many times. This chain connects TRBV6-6 to TRBJ1-3, with D tentatively TRBD1 (5 bases). V lost 2 bases and J lost 2, with 19 bases in between. In germline, CDR1 is MNHNY, CDR2 SVGAGI (reference sequence). The CDR3 runs to 18 residues. CDR3 coding DNA: TGTGCCAGCAGTTACGCTACCATGGGGGGACTCACTGGAAACACCATATATTTT. Protein product: CASSYATMGGLTGNTIYF.

The rearrangement links TRBV4-3 to TRBJ2-1; D gene uncertain. Trimming shortened V by 0 bases and J by 12 bases, and 15 bases separated the two germline ends. In germline, CDR1 is LGHNA, CDR2 YSLEER. This CDR3 has 14 residues. The CDR3 spells CASSQDLVTPRQFF. The CDR3 region has the DNA TGCGCCAGCAGCCAAGATCTTGTGACCCCAAGGCAGTTCTTC.

This clonotype was observed at least ten times. The chain is built from TRBV29-1 and TRBJ2-3; 8 bases are shared with TRBD2. The CDR3 spans 12 residues. The germline CDR1 and CDR2 sequences are SQVTM and ANQGSEA. The ends lost 8 bases at V and 4 bases at J; junction bases unmatched: 5. In DNA form, the CDR3 reads TGCAGCCAACGGGAGGGTGCAGATACGCAGTATTTT. It specifies CSQREGADTQYF.

This clonotype has just a few counts. The chain combines TRBV7-2 with TRBJ2-7; D may match TRBD1 or TRBD2 (5 bases each). CDR3 length: 16 residues. The V gene's germline CDR1 is SGHTA and CDR2 FQGNSA. V was cut by 1 base and J by 3 bases, with 16 bases left in between. The CDR3 DNA is TGTGCCAGCAGCTTAGGAGTTCGAAGGGACCTCTACGAGCAGTACTTC. It is translated as CASSLGVRRDLYEQYF.

This clonotype appeared many times. The chain couples TRBV20-1 to TRBJ2-1; D unclear. Germline V lookup: CDR1 DFQATT, CDR2 SNEGSKA (reference sequence). Trimming removed 2 bases from V and 0 bases from J, with 14 bases in between. The CDR3 is 16 amino acids. This CDR3 reads CSARPTPRSSYNEQFF. The CDR3 region has the DNA TGCAGTGCTAGACCTACGCCCCGAAGCTCCTACAATGAGCAGTTCTTC.

This clonotype occurred many times. The chain combines TRBV10-3 with TRBJ1-3; 9 bases match TRBD1. The CDR3 length is 16 residues. The V gene end was trimmed by 0 bases and the J gene end by 2 bases; junction bases not matched to a gene: 2. Looked up from germline, CDR1 is ENHRY and CDR2 is SYGVKD. The CDR3 nucleotides read TGTGCCATCAGTGAGTCGAGGACAGGGGCTGGAAACACCATATATTTT. Translated: CAISESRTGAGNTIYF.

This clonotype was counted only a few times. This chain joins TRBV2 and TRBJ2-2; no reliable D call. Germline CDR1 and CDR2: SNHLY and FYNNEI. CDR3 length: 18 amino acids. V dropped 8 bases and J dropped 0 bases, with 22 bases sitting between them. CDR3 region: CASSTYRAQEANTGELFF. The CDR3 DNA reads TGTGCCAGCTCGACTTACCGGGCCCAAGAGGCGAACACCGGGGAGCTGTTTTTT.

The gene calls are TRBV15 and TRBJ2-7; D gene unclear. The CDR3 consists of 14 residues. Between the trimmed V and J ends, which lost 3 bases and 0 bases, there was a span of 9 bases. Per germline, CDR1 LNHNV and CDR2 YYDKDF (reference sequence). This CDR3 is CATSSQFSSYEQYF. In nucleotides, the CDR3 is TGTGCCACCAGCAGTCAGTTCTCCTCCTACGAGCAGTACTTC.

This clonotype occurred a few times. The genes are TRBV20-1 and TRBJ2-7, with 12 bases that match TRBD2. CDR3 length: 15 residues. In germline, CDR1 is DFQATT, CDR2 SNEGSKA (reference sequence). V lost 7 bases and J lost 3; bases outside the gene matches: 10. The CDR3 here is CSGCDGLAGCYEQYF. CDR3 in DNA: TGCAGTGGTTGTGATGGACTAGCGGGATGCTACGAGCAGTACTTC.

In this sample, this clonotype turned up many times. V gene TRBV7-9 combines with J gene TRBJ2-1; 7 nucleotides agree with TRBD1. Germline CDR1 is SEHNR and CDR2 is FQNEAQ (reference sequence). The CDR3 sequence is 14 residues long. V dropped 11 bases and J dropped 7; count of bases not matched to a gene: 14. The CDR3 loop is CAGRRDSSGNEQFF. CDR3 DNA sequence: TGTGCCGGACGCCGGGACAGCTCGGGGAATGAGCAGTTCTTC.

This clonotype was seen ten or more times. The chain couples TRBV9 to TRBJ2-7; 8 nucleotides match TRBD2. Unmatched junction bases numbered 6, after V lost 4 bases and J lost 3 bases. Germline V gene data show CDR1 as SGDLS and CDR2 as YYNGEE. This CDR3 region has 14 residues. The CDR3 region is CASSTGTSNYEQYF. CDR3 sequence (DNA): TGTGCCAGCAGCACAGGGACTAGTAACTACGAGCAGTACTTC.

This clonotype was counted ten times or more. The chain recombines TRBV29-1 with TRBJ2-1; weak D call: TRBD2 (5 bases). The CDR3 runs 13 residues. V dropped 0 bases and J dropped 9 bases, with 12 bases sitting between them. Germline CDR1 and CDR2: SQVTM and ANQGSEA. CDR3 sequence reads: CSVEEAASREQFF. The CDR3 coding sequence is TGCAGCGTTGAAGAAGCGGCTAGTCGTGAGCAGTTCTTC.

The J gene is TRBJ1-5, the V gene TRBV19; D unclear. This CDR3 spans 14 amino acids. Trimming removed 5 bases at V and 3 bases at J, with 11 bases between. The germline V gene has CDR1 LNHDA and CDR2 SQIVND (reference sequence). CDR3 protein: CASSGAGSNQPQHF. CDR3 nucleotide sequence: TGTGCCAGTAGTGGCGCGGGCTCCAATCAGCCCCAGCATTTT.

This clonotype was picked up a small number of times. This rearrangement joins TRBV5-1 to TRBJ2-2; 12 nucleotides agree with TRBD2. Germline lookup yields CDR1 SGHRS and CDR2 YFSETQ. V lost 3 bases and J lost 0; bases outside the gene matches: 3. The CDR3 extends over 17 amino acids. CDR3 DNA sequence: TGCGCCAGCAGCTCCGGACTAGCGGGATCGAACACCGGGGAGCTGTTTTTT. It encodes CASSSGLAGSNTGELFF.

This clonotype was detected only a few times. The gene calls are TRBV7-3 and TRBJ1-1; D unclear. V was cut by 4 bases and J by 1 base, with 10 bases left in between. In germline, CDR1 is SGHTA, CDR2 FQGTGA. This CDR3 is 14 amino acids long. The CDR3 loop reads CASSSLGSNTEAFF. The CDR3 DNA reads as TGTGCCAGCAGCTCCTTAGGTTCGAACACTGAAGCTTTCTTT.